This passage covers 18 T cell receptor beta chains from one sample sequenced in a study of T cell responses to AZD1222 COVID-19 vaccine. TCRdb's copy holds only in-frame clones and misses some; the assay was immunoSEQ multiplex PCR. The sample contains approximately 120,000 clones, over 80% of which appear only once. This material consisted of peripheral blood, taken on day 0 of AZD1222 vaccination. These receptors were taken from an adult in good health.

The chain uses TRBV4-2 and TRBJ1-5; D perhaps matches TRBD1 (5 bases). The germline gives CDR1 LGHNA, CDR2 YNFKEQ. V shed 0 bases and J shed 14 bases, with 14 bases lying between them. CDR3 length: 13 amino acids. The CDR3 nucleotides read TGTGCCAGCAGCCAAGATCATCGACAGCCGGAGCATTTT. Translation gives CASSQDHRQPEHF.

V usage is TRBV11-2 and J usage is TRBJ1-2, with TRBD1 as a possible D gene (6 bases). The CDR3 is 15 residues long. The ends were cut back, 1 base at V and 3 bases at J, with 12 bases in the middle. CDR1 is SGHAT and CDR2 is FQNNGV in the germline V gene. CDR3 bases: TGTGCCAGCAGCTTAGTGCCAGGGGAAGACTATGGCTACACCTTC. Translated, it gives CASSLVPGEDYGYTF.

DNA of the CDR3: TGTGCCAGCAGCCCGGGACTAGCGGGAGTCAATGAGCAGTTCTTC. Protein product: CASSPGLAGVNEQFF. This chain uses TRBV6-2 or TRBV6-3 with TRBJ2-1; the match to TRBD2 covers 14 bases. J lost 6 bases, V lost 6 bases, and 4 bases had no gene match. Per the germline V gene, CDR1 is MNHEY and CDR2 is SVGEGT. The CDR3 is made up of 15 amino acids.

This chain uses TRBV4-1 with TRBJ1-2, with D unresolved. Germline-derived CDR1 and CDR2 are MGHRA and YSYEKL. This CDR3 spans 12 amino acids. V dropped 6 bases and J dropped 9 bases, with 14 bases sitting between them. CDR3 in DNA: TGCGCCAGCAGACCAGCCCCGGGGAGCTACACCTTC. Amino acids: CASRPAPGSYTF.

The rearrangement uses TRBV19 and TRBJ2-7; no reliable D call. From germline, CDR1 is LNHDA and CDR2 SQIVND (reference sequence). The ends were cut back, 1 base at V and 3 bases at J, with 10 bases in the middle. The CDR3 contains 14 residues. For the CDR3, the DNA is TGTGCCAGTAGTATAGGATTGGCAGTCTACGAGCAGTACTTC. Translated: CASSIGLAVYEQYF.

Concerning this clone: The sample has other DNA sequences that encode this CDR3 too. This chain uses TRBV7-2 with TRBJ1-5; D is possibly TRBD1 (5 bases). Between the trimmed V and J ends, which lost 5 bases and 2 bases, there was a span of 13 bases. From germline, CDR1 is SGHTA and CDR2 FQGNSA. The CDR3 loop spans 15 amino acids. CDR3 nucleotide sequence: TGTGCCAGCAGCCCACCCGGGGGTGGCAATCAGCCCCAGCATTTT. This codes for CASSPPGGGNQPQHF.

This rearrangement joins TRBV7-9 to TRBJ1-4, with no clear D. V shed 5 bases and J shed 3 bases, with 7 bases lying between them. There are 13 residues in the CDR3. Per germline, CDR1 SEHNR and CDR2 FQNEAQ (reference sequence). The CDR3 loop is CASSGRPNEKLFF. Here the CDR3 DNA reads TGTGCCAGCAGCGGACGGCCTAATGAAAAACTGTTTTTT.

The V call is TRBV11-2, the J call TRBJ2-7, with TRBD1 identical over 8 bases. This CDR3 has 14 amino acids. With 4 bases clipped from V and 3 bases from J, the junction kept 5 bases outside the gene matches. Germline CDR1 SGHAT, CDR2 FQNNGV. The CDR3, as DNA: TGTGCCAGCAGCTCGGACAGGGCGAACTACGAGCAGTACTTC. Protein sequence: CASSSDRANYEQYF. The variable domain in full, completed from reference TRBV11-2 and TRBJ2-7, reads EAGVAQSPRYKIIEKRQSVAFWCNPISGHATLYWYQQILGQGPKLLIQFQNNGVVDDSQLPKDRFSAERLKGVDSTLKIQPAKLEDSAVYLCASSSDRANYEQYFGPGTRLTVT.

The chain recombines TRBV7-2 with TRBJ1-3; the match to TRBD1 covers 7 bases. With V trimmed by 5 bases and J by 1 base, 8 bases remained unmatched. Germline CDR1 and CDR2: SGHTA and FQGNSA. The CDR3 has 16 amino acids. CDR3: CASSQGGRGSGNTIYF. CDR3 DNA sequence: TGTGCCAGCAGCCAAGGGGGCCGGGGGTCTGGAAACACCATATATTTT.

The V and J genes are TRBV5-1 and TRBJ2-1, with TRBD1 as a possible D gene (5 bases). CDR1 and CDR2 (germline): SGHRS, YFSETQ. V was trimmed by 2 bases and J by 2 bases, leaving 14 bases between them. The CDR3 is 16 amino acids. The CDR3 protein is CASSFLGAGTYNEQFF. CDR3 DNA sequence: TGCGCCAGCAGCTTCCTAGGGGCAGGAACCTACAATGAGCAGTTCTTC.

The chain carries TRBV6-5 and TRBJ2-4; no clear D gene. Trimming took off 0 bases at V and 9 bases at J, with 12 bases between the two ends. CDR3 length: 14 residues. Germline CDR1 MNHEY, CDR2 SVGAGI. CDR3 region: CASSYSADLSIQYF. In nucleotides, the CDR3 is TGTGCCAGCAGTTACTCCGCGGATCTAAGCATTCAGTACTTC.

The gene calls are TRBV5-6 and TRBJ2-7; D is possibly TRBD1 or TRBD2 (5 bases each). The length of the CDR3 is 16 residues. Germline assignment: CDR1 SGHDT and CDR2 YYEEEE. V lost 0 bases, J lost 5 bases, and 18 bases lay in between. This CDR3 is CASSLVRIARGHEQYF. DNA for the CDR3: TGTGCCAGCAGCTTGGTACGGATAGCGAGGGGCCACGAGCAGTACTTC.

The chain employs TRBV11-3 and TRBJ2-1; 14 bases agree with TRBD2. Germline-derived CDR1 and CDR2 are SGHNT and YENEEA. Losses at the gene ends were 5 bases for V and 6 bases for J; bases not matched to a gene: 15. The CDR3 spans 19 residues. The CDR3 bases are TGTGCCAGCAGCAAAAGTAGCGGGACTAGCGGGAGTTCGCGCAATGAGCAGTTCTTC. Amino acid sequence: CASSKSSGTSGSSRNEQFF.

The CDR3 DNA reads TGTGCCAGCAGGCCGCTGGCGTTCACGGAGAGCTCCTACGAGCAGTACTTC. Its protein is CASRPLAFTESSYEQYF. V is TRBV27 and J is TRBJ2-7; D gene uncertain. V was shortened by 6 bases and J by 0 bases, with 21 bases between the two germline ends. There are 17 residues in the CDR3. The V gene's germline CDR1 is MNHEY and CDR2 SMNVEV (reference sequence).

The chain links TRBV9 to TRBJ2-1; perhaps TRBD2 as D (6 bases). The CDR3 is 18 residues long. Germline V CDR1 and CDR2: SGDLS, YYNGEE. Trimming shortened V by 0 bases and J by 4 bases, and 20 bases separated the two germline ends. The CDR3: CASSVGASVQKRYNEQFF. In DNA form, the CDR3 reads TGTGCCAGCAGCGTAGGGGCTAGCGTACAGAAAAGGTACAATGAGCAGTTCTTC.

The genes are TRBV7-9 and TRBJ1-2; D possibly corresponds to TRBD1 (6 bases). This CDR3 is built from 14 residues. From germline, CDR1 is SEHNR and CDR2 FQNEAQ (reference sequence). V lost 5 bases and J lost 3, with 13 bases in between. CDR3 in DNA: TGTGCCAGCAGCAACGGGGGCTCGGACTATGGCTACACCTTC. Translated: CASSNGGSDYGYTF.

The rearrangement uses TRBV9 and TRBJ2-7; D perhaps matches TRBD2 (5 bases). The CDR3 sequence is 12 residues long. Germline values: CDR1 SGDLS, CDR2 YYNGEE. The V and J ends lost 3 bases and 6 bases respectively, with 10 bases between them. Here the CDR3 DNA reads TGTGCCAGCAGCGGAGGGTATTCCGAGCAGTACTTC. Translating gives CASSGGYSEQYF.

The CDR3 DNA reads TGTGCCAGCAGCCAAAATGCCGGGACTCTGAACACCGGGGAGCTGTTTTTT. It yields the protein CASSQNAGTLNTGELFF. V usage is TRBV3-1 (or the pseudogene TRBV3-2) and J usage is TRBJ2-2; D possibly corresponds to TRBD2 (6 bases). V was cut by 2 bases and J by 1 base, with 14 bases left in between. This CDR3 spans 17 amino acids. Germline loops: CDR1 LGHDT, CDR2 YNNKEL (reference sequence).